This T cell receptor beta chain was found in a study of Graves' ophthalmopathy and Graves' hyperthyroidism. Whole-study results and caveats: A 13-signature model separated ophthalmopathy from stable hyperthyroidism, reaching 85% to 90% sensitivity and about 81% specificity cross-validated.

This CDR3 has 17 amino acids. V gave up 4 bases and J gave up 0 bases, with 16 bases separating them. Germline V CDR1 and CDR2: LGHDT, YNNKEL (reference sequence). Orbital computed tomography, thyroid ultrasound, TRAb, serum thyroxine and clinical symptoms formed the basis of diagnosis. This clonotype was found a few times. Its antigen is still unknown. Investigators amplified TCR beta CDR3 regions from RNA transcripts. The first round was an RT-PCR with HTBI primers, and the second round was a multiplex PCR. TCRdb ran MiXCR on the multiplex PCR reads and lists one entry per CDR3 protein. The repertoire includes a few hundred thousand distinct CDR3 sequences, roughly 21% of them detected once, and under 55% sits in the top ten.

The chain links TRBV3-1 to TRBJ2-4, with D possibly being TRBD1 or TRBD2 (6 bases each). Sequencing was carried out using peripheral blood. The clonotype comes from a woman between 50 and 59 years old with Graves' ophthalmopathy. DNA of the CDR3: TGTGCCAGCAGCCCACGTGGGGGGACAATAGCCAAAAACATTCAGTACTTC. This encodes CASSPRGGTIAKNIQYF. Complete variable domain (other parts from reference TRBV3-1 and TRBJ2-4): DTAVSQTPKYLVTQMGNDKSIKCEQNLGHDTMYWYKQDSKKFLKIMFSYNNKELIINETVPNRFSPKSPDKAHLNLHINSLELGDSAVYFCASSPRGGTIAKNIQYFGAGTRLSVL.